What follows are 14 T cell receptor beta chains derived from one specimen sequenced in a study of graft-versus-host responses after intestinal transplantation. TCRdb keeps only in-frame clones here, not all; method: immunoSEQ multiplex PCR. The table has 65,000 to 85,000 clones, over 85% seen once; the top ten hold approximately 6.3%. Material: bone marrow, obtained approximately 700 days after intestinal transplantation. Receptors were obtained from a human patient who received an intestinal transplant, so some T cells may come from the graft donor.

This chain joins TRBV28 and TRBJ2-7, with D maybe TRBD2 (5 bases). The germline V and J ends were trimmed by 2 bases and 4 bases, with 12 bases remaining between them. This CDR3 region has 14 residues. Germline CDR1 and CDR2: MDHEN and SYDVKM. CDR3: CASSLSGGRYEQYF. The CDR3 DNA reads as TGTGCCAGCAGTTTAAGTGGCGGGCGATACGAGCAGTACTTC.

This chain uses TRBV2 with TRBJ2-2, with unresolved D. Germline CDR1 is SNHLY and CDR2 is FYNNEI. This CDR3 has 13 amino acids. Trimming cost V 2 bases and J 8 bases, with 9 bases left between them. CDR3 sequence: CASSESMRGELFF. The CDR3, as DNA: TGTGCCAGCAGTGAATCCATGAGGGGGGAGCTGTTTTTT.

V and J are TRBV11-2 and TRBJ2-7; D not resolved. Deletions cut 0 bases from V and 7 bases from J, with 7 bases between. The V gene's germline CDR1 is SGHAT and CDR2 FQNNGV. CDR3 size: 12 residues. CDR3 sequence (DNA): TGTGCCAGCAGCTTAGATTCCGGGGAGCAGTACTTC. Its protein product is CASSLDSGEQYF.

This clone has a single count. The CDR3 region has the DNA TGTGCCAGCAGCCCTACGGGACTGCTCACCCATGAGCAGTTCTTC. This encodes CASSPTGLLTHEQFF. The genes are TRBV7-6 and TRBJ2-1, with D tentatively TRBD2 (6 bases). Trimming stripped 5 bases from V and 8 bases from J, with 19 bases between. There are 15 residues in the CDR3. Germline CDR1 reads SGHVS; CDR2 reads FNYEAQ.

The chain is built from TRBV2 and TRBJ1-1; 10 bases fit TRBD1. CDR3 length: 19 residues. After removal of 0 bases from V and 0 bases from J, the junction contained 10 bases not matched to a gene. Germline-derived CDR1 and CDR2 are SNHLY and FYNNEI. Here the CDR3 DNA reads TGTGCCAGCAGTGAAGCGCAGGGACAGGGGCGGAGAATGAACACTGAAGCTTTCTTT. Its translation is CASSEAQGQGRRMNTEAFF.

The chain has TRBV6-1 and TRBJ1-6; 12 bases are shared with TRBD1. The germline CDR1 and CDR2 sequences are MNHNS and SASEGT. V shed 3 bases and J 10 bases; nucleotides not matched to a gene: 1. The CDR3 sequence is 14 residues long. The CDR3 sequence is CASSDGTGGSPLHF. DNA for the CDR3: TGTGCCAGCAGTGACGGGACAGGGGGCTCACCCCTCCACTTT.

The chain recombines TRBV13 with TRBJ1-2, with D possibly being TRBD1 (5 bases). The germline CDR1 and CDR2 sequences are PRHDT and FYEKMQ (reference sequence). The CDR3 sequence is 16 residues long. Between the trimmed V and J ends, which lost 5 bases and 8 bases, there was a span of 24 bases. CDR3 coding DNA: TGTGCCAGCAGCGCCGGGACGGGCATTACTCTAAACGGCTACACCTTC. It yields the protein CASSAGTGITLNGYTF.

This clone showed up just once. The chain joins TRBV7-2 to TRBJ2-7; 8 nucleotides align to TRBD1. Germline CDR1 SGHTA, CDR2 FQGNSA. The CDR3 runs 14 residues. With V trimmed by 5 bases and J by 9 bases, 12 bases remained unmatched. The CDR3 spells CASSLDRVYWVQYF. DNA for the CDR3: TGTGCCAGCAGCCTGGACAGGGTTTATTGGGTGCAGTACTTC.

The chain links TRBV19 to TRBJ2-7; 9 bases match TRBD1. Germline CDR1 and CDR2: LNHDA and SQIVND (reference sequence). The CDR3 covers 15 residues. Trimming at V came to 6 bases and at J to 4 bases, leaving 10 bases not matched to a gene. In DNA, the CDR3 is TGTGCCAGTAGCAGGACACGGGACAGGGTTTACGAGCAGTACTTC. It codes for CASSRTRDRVYEQYF.

The sample holds a few counts of this clone. The chain has TRBV5-6 and TRBJ1-2; D uncertain. The germline V gene encodes CDR1 SGHDT and CDR2 YYEEEE. This CDR3 has 15 amino acids. Trimming took off 4 bases at V and 5 bases at J, with 18 bases between the two ends. The CDR3 coding sequence is TGTGCCAGCAGCCCAGGAGGTACCGGTTTGTATGGCTACACCTTC. As protein: CASSPGGTGLYGYTF.

The chain is built from TRBV2 and TRBJ1-3; D not resolved. V lost 10 bases and J 4 bases, leaving 11 bases between the germline ends. The V gene's germline CDR1 is SNHLY and CDR2 FYNNEI. CDR3 length: 12 amino acids. The CDR3 sequence: CATTWGGNTIYF. The DNA of the CDR3 is TGTGCCACCACATGGGGAGGAAACACCATATATTTT.

The genes are TRBV19 and TRBJ2-2, with 7 bases fitting TRBD1. The germline V gene encodes CDR1 LNHDA and CDR2 SQIVND (reference sequence). There are 14 residues in the CDR3. Germline trimming cut 4 bases from V and 5 bases from J; bases unmatched to any gene: 4. The CDR3 spells CASSTTGKTGELFF. The CDR3 region has the DNA TGTGCCAGTAGTACGACAGGGAAAACCGGGGAGCTGTTTTTT.

The sample holds a few counts of this clone. The V gene is TRBV19, the J gene TRBJ1-1, with D maybe TRBD1 (6 bases). This CDR3 is 13 amino acids long. Trimming removed 5 bases at V and 0 bases at J, with 7 bases between. CDR1 is LNHDA and CDR2 is SQIVND in the germline V gene (reference sequence). The CDR3 loop is CASSGTLNTEAFF. Here the CDR3 DNA reads TGTGCCAGTAGTGGGACACTGAACACTGAAGCTTTCTTT. Supplemented by reference TRBV19 and TRBJ1-1, the full variable domain reads DGGITQSPKYLFRKEGQNVTLSCEQNLNHDAMYWYRQDPGQGLRLIYYSQIVNDFQKGDIAEGYSVSREKKESFPLTVTSAQKNPTAFYLCASSGTLNTEAFFGQGTRLTVV.

This CDR3 reads CATSRRQGFTGELFF. The CDR3 region has the DNA TGTGCCACCAGCAGGAGACAGGGATTTACCGGGGAGCTGTTTTTT. This chain joins TRBV15 and TRBJ2-2; 7 positions agree with TRBD1. Germline CDR1 reads LNHNV; CDR2 reads YYDKDF (reference sequence). Trimming at V came to 3 bases and at J to 5 bases, leaving 6 bases not matched to a gene. The CDR3 is made up of 15 amino acids.